This TCR beta chain was found in a study of blood T cell repertoires in COVID-19. Study-level information: Samples of COVID-19 (acute and convalescent) were obtained from the United States, Italy and Spain. T cells, B-cell-depleted T cells, or PBMCs supplied cDNA or gDNA.

Seattle-derived patients entered the study during active infection and were followed longitudinally. This clone was detected a few times. As originally analysed: Cell counts per sample came from amplifying reference gene primers. The table came from immunoSEQ multiplex PCR; TCRdb's copy has only in-frame clones and leaves some out. V and J calls plus clone size are reproduced from that table; the DNA served to infer D and trimming. The sample includes under 250,000 clones, 65% to 90% seen only once; the top ten take more than 2%. Germline CDR1 and CDR2: SEHNR and FQNEAQ (reference sequence). The CDR3 length is 14 residues. J lost 3 bases, V lost 4 bases, and 4 bases had no gene match.

The sequence derives from a woman between 65 and 79 years old with COVID-19, enrolled during active disease. Sequenced: peripheral blood. The gene calls are TRBV7-9 and TRBJ2-3; 7 bases are a match to TRBD1. This CDR3 is CASSSGQLTDTQYF. The CDR3 bases are TGTGCCAGCAGCTCGGGACAGCTTACAGATACGCAGTATTTT.